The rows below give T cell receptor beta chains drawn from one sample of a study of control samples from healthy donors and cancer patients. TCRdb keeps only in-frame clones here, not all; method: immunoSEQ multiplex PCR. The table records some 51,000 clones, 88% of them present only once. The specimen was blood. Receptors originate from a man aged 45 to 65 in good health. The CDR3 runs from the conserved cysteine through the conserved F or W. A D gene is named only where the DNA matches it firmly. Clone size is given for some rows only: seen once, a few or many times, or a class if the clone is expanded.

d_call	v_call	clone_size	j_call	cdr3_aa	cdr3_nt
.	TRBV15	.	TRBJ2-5	CATSRQQGGTQYF	TGTGCCACCAGCCGTCAGCAGGGGGGGACCCAGTACTTC
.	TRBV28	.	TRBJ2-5	CASSLSRETQYF	TGTGCCAGCAGTTTAAGTAGAGAGACCCAGTACTTC
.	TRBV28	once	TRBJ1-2	CASSFSHGYTF	TGTGCCAGCAGTTTTTCTCACGGCTACACCTTC
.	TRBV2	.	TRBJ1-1	CALSTGMNTEAFF	TGTGCCCTATCGACAGGCATGAACACTGAAGCTTTCTTT
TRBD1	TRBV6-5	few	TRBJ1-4	CASSSGQGNEKLFF	TGTGCCAGCAGTTCGGGACAGGGGAATGAAAAACTGTTTTTT
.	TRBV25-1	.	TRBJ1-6	CASSDQGYGVSPLHF	TGTGCCAGCAGTGACCAGGGCTATGGGGTTTCACCCCTCCACTTT
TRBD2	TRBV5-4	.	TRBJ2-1	CASSLARASGNNEQFF	TGTGCCAGCAGCTTGGCTAGGGCTAGCGGGAACAATGAGCAGTTCTTC
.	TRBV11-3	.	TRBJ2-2	CASSFGGENTGELFF	TGTGCCAGCAGCTTTGGGGGAGAGAACACCGGGGAGCTGTTTTTT
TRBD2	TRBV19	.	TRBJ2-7	CASSPGLAGGPYEQYF	TGTGCCAGTAGTCCTGGACTAGCGGGAGGTCCGTACGAGCAGTACTTC
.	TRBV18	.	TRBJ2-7	CASSPPGESLYEQYF	TGTGCCAGCTCACCACCGGGGGAGTCTCTCTACGAGCAGTACTTC
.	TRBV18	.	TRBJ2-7	CASSPPSAASYEQYF	TGTGCCAGCTCACCGCCCTCGGCAGCGTCCTACGAGCAGTACTTC
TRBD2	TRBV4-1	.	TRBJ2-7	CASSQELAGSYEQYF	TGCGCCAGCAGCCAAGAACTAGCGGGGAGTTACGAGCAGTACTTC
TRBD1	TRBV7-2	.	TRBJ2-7	CASSLVGSGTGSYEQYF	TGTGCCAGCAGCTTGGTAGGGTCCGGGACAGGGTCCTACGAGCAGTACTTC
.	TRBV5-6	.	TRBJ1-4	CASSYGDSRNEKLFF	TGTGCCAGCAGCTATGGAGACAGTCGTAATGAAAAACTGTTTTTT
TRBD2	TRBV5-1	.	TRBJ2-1	CASSPRPGLAWDNEQFF	TGCGCCAGCAGCCCCCGTCCCGGACTAGCGTGGGACAATGAGCAGTTCTTC
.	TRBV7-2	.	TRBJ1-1	CASSFGRTSLMAEAFF	TGTGCCAGCAGCTTTGGACGGACTTCTCTGATGGCTGAAGCTTTCTTT
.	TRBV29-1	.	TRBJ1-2	CSPEGWRPRDGYTF	TGCAGCCCCGAGGGGTGGCGACCGCGGGATGGCTACACCTTC
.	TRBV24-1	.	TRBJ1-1	CATSDLGGGEAFF	TGTGCCACCAGTGATTTGGGGGGGGGCGAAGCTTTCTTT
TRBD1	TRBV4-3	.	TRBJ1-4	CASSPAPGTGDEKLFF	TGCGCCAGCAGCCCAGCCCCCGGGACAGGGGATGAAAAACTGTTTTTT
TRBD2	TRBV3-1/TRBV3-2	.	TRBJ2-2	CASSHLGLAVHTGELFF	TGTGCCAGCAGCCATCTCGGACTAGCGGTACACACCGGGGAGCTGTTTTTT
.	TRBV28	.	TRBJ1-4	CASSSPGAMGEKLFF	TGTGCCAGCAGTTCCCCTGGGGCTATGGGCGAAAAACTGTTTTTT
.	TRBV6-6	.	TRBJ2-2	CASSSRANTGELFF	TGTGCCAGCAGTTCCAGGGCGAACACCGGGGAGCTGTTTTTT
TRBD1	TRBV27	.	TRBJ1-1	CASSPSGGWDTEAFF	TGTGCCAGCAGTCCGTCAGGGGGCTGGGACACTGAAGCTTTCTTT
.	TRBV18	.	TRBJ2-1	CASSPIGAETYNEQFF	TGTGCCAGCTCACCAATTGGGGCGGAAACCTACAATGAGCAGTTCTTC
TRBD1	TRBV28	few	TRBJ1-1	CASSRRQGGYTEAFF	TGTGCCAGCAGTCGTCGACAGGGGGGTTACACTGAAGCTTTCTTT